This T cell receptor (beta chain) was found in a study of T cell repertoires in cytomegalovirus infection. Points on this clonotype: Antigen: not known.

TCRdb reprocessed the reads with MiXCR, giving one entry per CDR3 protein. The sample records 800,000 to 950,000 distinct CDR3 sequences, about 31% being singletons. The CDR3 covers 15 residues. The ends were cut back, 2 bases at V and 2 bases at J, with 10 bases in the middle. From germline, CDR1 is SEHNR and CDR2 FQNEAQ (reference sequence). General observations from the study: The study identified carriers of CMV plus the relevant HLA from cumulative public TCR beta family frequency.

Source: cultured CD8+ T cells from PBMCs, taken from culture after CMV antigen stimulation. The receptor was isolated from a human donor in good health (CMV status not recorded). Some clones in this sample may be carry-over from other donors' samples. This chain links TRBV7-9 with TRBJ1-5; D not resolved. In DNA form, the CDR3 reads TGTGCCAGCAGCTTATCGGGTAGTGGCAATCAGCCCCAGCATTTT. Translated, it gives CASSLSGSGNQPQHF.